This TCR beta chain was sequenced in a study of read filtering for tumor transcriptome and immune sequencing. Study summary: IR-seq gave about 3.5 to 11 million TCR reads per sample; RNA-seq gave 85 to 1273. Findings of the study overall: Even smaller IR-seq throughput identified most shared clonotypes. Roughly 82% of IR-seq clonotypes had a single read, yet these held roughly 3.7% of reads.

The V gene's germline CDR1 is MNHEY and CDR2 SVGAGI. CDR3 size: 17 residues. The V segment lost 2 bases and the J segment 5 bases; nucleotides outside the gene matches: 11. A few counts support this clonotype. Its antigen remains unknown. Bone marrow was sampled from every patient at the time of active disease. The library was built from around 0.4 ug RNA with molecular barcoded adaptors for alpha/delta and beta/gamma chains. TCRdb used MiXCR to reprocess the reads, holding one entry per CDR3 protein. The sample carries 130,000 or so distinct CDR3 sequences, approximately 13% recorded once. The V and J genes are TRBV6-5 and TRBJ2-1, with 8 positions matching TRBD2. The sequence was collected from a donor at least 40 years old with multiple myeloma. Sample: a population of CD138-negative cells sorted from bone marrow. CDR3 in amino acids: CASSYGSSGTDHNEQFF. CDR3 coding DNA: TGTGCCAGCAGTTACGGAAGTAGCGGGACCGACCACAATGAGCAGTTCTTC.